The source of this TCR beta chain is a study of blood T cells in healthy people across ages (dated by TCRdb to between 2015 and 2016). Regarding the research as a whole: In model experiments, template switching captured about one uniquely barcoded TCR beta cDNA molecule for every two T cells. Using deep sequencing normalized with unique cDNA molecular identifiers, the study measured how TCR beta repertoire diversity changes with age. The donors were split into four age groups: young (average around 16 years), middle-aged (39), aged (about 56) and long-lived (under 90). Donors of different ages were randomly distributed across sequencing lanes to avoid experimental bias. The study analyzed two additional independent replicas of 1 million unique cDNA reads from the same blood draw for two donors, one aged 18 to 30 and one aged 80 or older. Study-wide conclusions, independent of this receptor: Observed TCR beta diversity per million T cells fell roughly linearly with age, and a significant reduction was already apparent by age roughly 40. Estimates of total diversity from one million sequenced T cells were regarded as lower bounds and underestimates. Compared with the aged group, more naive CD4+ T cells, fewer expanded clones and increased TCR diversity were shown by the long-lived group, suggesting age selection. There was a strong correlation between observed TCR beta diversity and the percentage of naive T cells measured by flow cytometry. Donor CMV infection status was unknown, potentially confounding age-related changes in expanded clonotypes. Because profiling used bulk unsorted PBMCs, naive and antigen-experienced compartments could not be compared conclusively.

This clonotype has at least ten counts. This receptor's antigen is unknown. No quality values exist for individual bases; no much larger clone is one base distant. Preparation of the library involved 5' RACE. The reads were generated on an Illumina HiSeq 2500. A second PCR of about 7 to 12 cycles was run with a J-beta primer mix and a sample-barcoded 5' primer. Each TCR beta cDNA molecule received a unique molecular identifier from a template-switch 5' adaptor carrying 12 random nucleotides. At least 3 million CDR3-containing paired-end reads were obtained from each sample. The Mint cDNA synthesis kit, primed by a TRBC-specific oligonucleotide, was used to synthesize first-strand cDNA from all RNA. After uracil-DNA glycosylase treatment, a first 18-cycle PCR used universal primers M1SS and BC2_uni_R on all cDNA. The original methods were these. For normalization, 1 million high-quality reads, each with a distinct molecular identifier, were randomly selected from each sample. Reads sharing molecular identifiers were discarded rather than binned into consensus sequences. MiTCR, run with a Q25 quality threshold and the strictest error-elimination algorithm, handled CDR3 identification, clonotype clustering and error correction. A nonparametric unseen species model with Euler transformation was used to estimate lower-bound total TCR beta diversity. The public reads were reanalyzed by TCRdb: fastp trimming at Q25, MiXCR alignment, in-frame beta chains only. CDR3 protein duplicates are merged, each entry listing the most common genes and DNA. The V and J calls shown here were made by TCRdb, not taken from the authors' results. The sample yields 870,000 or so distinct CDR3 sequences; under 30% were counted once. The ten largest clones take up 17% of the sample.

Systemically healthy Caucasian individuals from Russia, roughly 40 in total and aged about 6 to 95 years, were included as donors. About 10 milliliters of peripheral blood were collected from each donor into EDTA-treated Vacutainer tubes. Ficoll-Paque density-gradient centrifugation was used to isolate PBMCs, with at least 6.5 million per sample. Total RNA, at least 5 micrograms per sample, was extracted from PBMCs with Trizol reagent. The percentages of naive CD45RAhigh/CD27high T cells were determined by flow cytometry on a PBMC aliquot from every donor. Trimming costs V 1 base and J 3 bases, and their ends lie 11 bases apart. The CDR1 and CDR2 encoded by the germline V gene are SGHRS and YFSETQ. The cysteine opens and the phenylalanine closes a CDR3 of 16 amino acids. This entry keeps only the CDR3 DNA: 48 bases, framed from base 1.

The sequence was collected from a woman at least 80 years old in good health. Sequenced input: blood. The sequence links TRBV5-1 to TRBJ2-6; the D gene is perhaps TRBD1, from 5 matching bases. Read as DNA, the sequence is TGCGCCAGCAGCTTGCAGCAGGGTGTTGGGGCCAACGTCCTGACTTTC. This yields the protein CASSLQQGVGANVLTF.